The 4 T cell receptor beta chains below were found in one sample sequenced in a study of blood T cell repertoires in COVID-19. Method: immunoSEQ multiplex PCR; TCRdb's copy keeps in-frame clones and lacks some. The profile shows about 170,000 clones, 80% to 85% of them singletons. The sample taken for sequencing was peripheral blood. The source of these receptors is a woman between 65 and 79 years old with COVID-19, enrolled during active disease.

The V call is TRBV7-8, the J call TRBJ1-1; D is unresolved. V lost 5 bases to trimming and J lost 7 bases, with 14 bases between them. Germline V gene lookup returns CDR1 SGHVS and CDR2 FQNEAQ. This CDR3 contains 13 residues. CDR3 loop: CASSTSVGVEAFF. The CDR3 nucleotides are TGTGCCAGCAGCACCAGCGTTGGAGTTGAAGCTTTCTTT.

The chain couples TRBV5-1 to TRBJ2-7, with D maybe TRBD1 (5 bases). Germline CDR1 SGHRS, CDR2 YFSETQ. CDR3 size: 18 residues. Trimming pared 1 base from V and 0 bases from J, leaving 20 bases between. CDR3: CASSLSPHTGLSSYEQYV. The CDR3 DNA follows: TGCGCCAGCAGCTTGTCCCCCCACACAGGTTTGAGCTCCTACGAGCAGTACGTC.

The V and J genes are TRBV28 and TRBJ2-1; D ambiguous. The CDR3 extends over 17 amino acids. V lost 2 bases, J lost 2 bases, and 16 bases lay in between. The germline gives CDR1 MDHEN, CDR2 SYDVKM. CDR3 loop: CASSLGASTPAYNEQFF. The CDR3 nucleotides read TGTGCCAGCAGTTTAGGAGCGTCTACTCCCGCCTACAATGAGCAGTTCTTC. Full variable domain (rest looked up from reference TRBV28 and TRBJ2-1): DVKVTQSSRYLVKRTGEKVFLECVQDMDHENMFWYRQDPGLGLRLIYFSYDVKMKEKGDIPEGYSVSREKKERFSLILESASTNQTSMYLCASSLGASTPAYNEQFFGPGTRLTVL.

This clone was picked up one time. The genes are TRBV10-2 and TRBJ2-7; 11 nucleotides line up with TRBD2. Germline values: CDR1 WSHSY, CDR2 SAAADI. Unmatched junction bases numbered 9, after V lost 7 bases and J lost 4 bases. CDR3 length: 15 residues. The CDR3 DNA sequence: TGCGCCAGCATTAAAGGACTAGCGGGTCTATACGAGCAGTACTTC. It yields the protein CASIKGLAGLYEQYF.